Each of the 5 T cell receptor beta chains below was sequenced from the same sample in a study of blood T cell repertoires in COVID-19 (dated by TCRdb to between 2020 and 2021). Libraries came from the immunoSEQ multiplex PCR assay. TCRdb obtained this table from immuneACCESS and retained in-frame rearrangements with V and J assigned. These tables miss some clones; where compared with another copy, unresolved V genes account for less than half of the shortfall, and the remainder is unexplained. Here the sample has approximately 25,000 clones; about 90% occur a single time. The ten largest clonotypes hold roughly a third of the sample. Material: peripheral blood. The source is a man between 65 and 85 years old with active COVID-19.

The rearrangement uses TRBV19 and TRBJ2-2; D might be TRBD2 (6 bases). Trimming removed 3 bases from V and 1 base from J, with 12 bases in between. The germline CDR1 and CDR2 sequences are LNHDA and SQIVND (reference sequence). This CDR3 has 16 amino acids. The CDR3 protein is CASSIKDSGNTGELFF. As DNA, the CDR3 is TGTGCCAGTAGTATCAAGGATAGCGGGAACACCGGGGAGCTGTTTTTT.

This chain uses TRBV18 with TRBJ2-7; D may be TRBD1 (6 bases). This CDR3 is 15 amino acids long. V lost 6 bases and J 0 bases, leaving 15 bases between the germline ends. Germline V lookup: CDR1 KGHSH, CDR2 LQKENI. The CDR3 DNA reads as TGTGCCAGCTCCGACAGGTCCAGGGGCTCCTACGAGCAGTACTTC. Translating it yields CASSDRSRGSYEQYF.

This chain joins TRBV7-3 and TRBJ2-5, with no clear D. Germline CDR1 is SGHTA and CDR2 is FQGTGA. CDR3 size: 13 residues. With 5 bases removed from V and 9 bases from J, the gap between germline ends came to 16 bases. The CDR3 nucleotides are TGTGCCAGCAGCCCCGACGTCACTCGGGCCCAGTACTTC. This encodes CASSPDVTRAQYF.

This sequence joins TRBV7-2 and TRBJ2-3; TRBD2 agrees at 7 bases. Germline-derived CDR1 and CDR2 are SGHTA and FQGNSA. V trimming: 5 bases; J trimming: 3 bases; junction bases outside the gene matches: 8. This CDR3 has 15 residues. As DNA, the CDR3 is TGTGCCAGCAGCCGTATGGGGGGGAGGACAGATACGCAGTATTTT. Translated, it gives CASSRMGGRTDTQYF.

The chain employs TRBV19 and TRBJ2-2; 7 bases match TRBD2. Germline trimming cut 10 bases from V and 6 bases from J; bases unmatched to any gene: 11. The germline gives CDR1 LNHDA, CDR2 SQIVND (reference sequence). This CDR3 spans 14 amino acids. The CDR3 spells CATVRAGVSGELFF. CDR3 nucleotide sequence: TGTGCCACCGTAAGGGCGGGAGTGTCCGGGGAGCTGTTTTTT.